This TCR beta chain originates from a study of blood T cell repertoires in COVID-19. Study as a whole: Sites in the United States, Italy and Spain provided acute and convalescent COVID-19 samples. T cells, B-cell-depleted T cells, or PBMCs supplied cDNA or gDNA.

Authors' methods: Reference gene primers were amplified, and this amplification served to estimate nucleated cell counts. Method: immunoSEQ multiplex PCR; TCRdb's copy keeps in-frame clones and lacks some. Clone size and the V and J calls come from that table; the DNA yielded D and trimming. The table has approximately 210,000 clones, under 90% seen once. V lost 4 bases and J lost 5; bases outside the gene matches: 15. CDR3 length: 17 amino acids. Germline V CDR1 and CDR2: SGHRS, YFSETQ. The sample consisted of peripheral blood. V and J are TRBV5-1 and TRBJ2-5; 9 positions agree with TRBD2. The source of this sequence is a woman at least 80 years old with acute or convalescent COVID-19. In DNA, the CDR3 is TGCGCCAGCAGCCCCGGCCAAAGTAGCGGGGGCGGGGAGACCCAGTACTTC. Amino acid sequence: CASSPGQSSGGGETQYF. The full variable domain, completed using reference TRBV5-1 and TRBJ2-5, is KAGVTQTPRYLIKTRGQQVTLSCSPISGHRSVSWYQQTPGQGLQFLFEYFSETQRNKGNFPGRFSGRQFSNSRSEMNVSTLELGDSALYLCASSPGQSSGGGETQYFGPGTRLLVL.